Detailed here is one T cell receptor beta chain. What it binds is unknown. This specimen belongs to a study of cytomegalovirus exposure and HLA in healthy donors. Background on the study: The 95 to 150 validation repertoires used a platform that matched the one used for the approximately 610 first-cohort repertoires, as a later analysis reported.

The protocol was immunoSEQ multiplex PCR, while the TCRdb copy is restricted to in-frame clones and leaves out a portion. The table shows about 140,000 clones, with roughly 86% occurring only once. Points from the study as a whole: According to a subsequent analysis, TCR clusters from the first cohort were inclined to appear together in the 110 or so validation repertoires. Among TCR beta chains, those listed as cytomegalovirus-associated numbered fewer than 200. The CMV antigen specificity of a few CMV-associated chains was confirmed through in vitro analysis.

Germline V gene sequence: CDR1 SGHAT, CDR2 FQDESV (reference sequence). This CDR3 region has 13 residues. Trimming pared 4 bases from V and 8 bases from J, leaving 14 bases between. This TCR came from a woman in her 30s in good health and CMV-seronegative. The source material was PBMCs. J is TRBJ1-2 and V is TRBV11-1; possibly TRBD1 for D (6 bases). CDR3 DNA sequence: TGTGCCAGCAGCTCCAGGGGCATCGGGGGCTACACCTTC. It specifies CASSSRGIGGYTF. Supplemented by reference TRBV11-1 and TRBJ1-2, the full variable domain reads EAEVAQSPRYKITEKSQAVAFWCDPISGHATLYWYRQILGQGPELLVQFQDESVVDDSQLPKDRFSAERLKGVDSTLKIQPAELGDSAMYLCASSSRGIGGYTFGSGTRLTVV.